This T cell receptor beta chain was sequenced in a study of siplizumab effects on memory and regulatory T cells. This CDR3 has 14 residues. Germline CDR1 reads SQVTM; CDR2 reads ANQGSEA. Trimming took 4 bases from V and 4 from J; bases not matched to a gene: 8. This clone came up once. The assay was immunoSEQ multiplex PCR, and TCRdb's table has in-frame clones only and misses some. Of roughly 100,000 clones listed, 92% are singletons. The V gene is TRBV29-1, the J gene TRBJ2-3; 7 bases are shared with TRBD2. Sequencing was carried out using CD4+ T cells sorted from blood. The receptor was derived from a human donor in good health. CDR3 loop: CSVGGKGGSDTQYF. The CDR3 DNA reads as TGCAGCGTTGGGGGGAAGGGAGGGTCAGATACGCAGTATTTT.